This T cell receptor (beta chain) was recovered during a study of cytomegalovirus exposure and HLA in healthy donors. General study points: Reports showed the classifier diagnosing cytomegalovirus status with high specificity and sensitivity. Later analysis identified around 15,000 TCR beta sequences associated with HLA alleles, using a false discovery rate threshold of 0.05.

PCR amplification relied on 60 Vbeta primers (plus 13 Jbeta primers). The repertoire was sequenced with immunoSEQ multiplex PCR; TCRdb's copy has only in-frame clones and lacks some. Here the sample spans some 190,000 clones, 65% to 75% being singletons. The CDR3 runs 13 residues. V dropped 4 bases and J dropped 8; count of bases not matched to a gene: 2. CDR1 MNHEY and CDR2 SVGAGI come from the germline V gene. Comments on this clone: The antigen is not known.

The sample consisted of PBMCs. This TCR came from a man aged 25-40 years in good health and CMV-seropositive. The chain recombines TRBV6-5 with TRBJ1-6, with TRBD1 matching 7 bases. CDR3 DNA: TGTGCCAGCAGTTCTGACAGGGATTCACCCCTCCACTTT. Protein sequence: CASSSDRDSPLHF.